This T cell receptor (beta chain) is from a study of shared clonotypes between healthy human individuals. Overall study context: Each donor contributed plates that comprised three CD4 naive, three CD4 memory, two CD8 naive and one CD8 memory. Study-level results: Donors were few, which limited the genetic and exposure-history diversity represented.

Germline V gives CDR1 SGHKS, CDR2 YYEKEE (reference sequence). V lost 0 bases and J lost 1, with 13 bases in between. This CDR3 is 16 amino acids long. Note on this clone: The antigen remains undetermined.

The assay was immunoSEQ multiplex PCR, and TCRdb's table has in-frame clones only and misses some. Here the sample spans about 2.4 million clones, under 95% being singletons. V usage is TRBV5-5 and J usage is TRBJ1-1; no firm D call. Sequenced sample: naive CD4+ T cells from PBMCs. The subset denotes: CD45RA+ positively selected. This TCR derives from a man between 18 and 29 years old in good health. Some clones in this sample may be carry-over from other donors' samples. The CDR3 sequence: CASSLVASLGNTEAFF. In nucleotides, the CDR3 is TGTGCCAGCAGCTTGGTTGCGTCTTTAGGGAACACTGAAGCTTTCTTT.